The 29 T cell receptor beta chains reported below all come from one sample, sequenced in a study of tumor-infiltrating lymphocytes in primary liver carcinoma. They got blood RNA out of unsorted whole blood and also pulled out germline DNA. TCR beta cDNA was reverse-transcribed from approximately 0.45 ug of total RNA. The reaction used a constant-region primer and ProtoScript II reverse transcriptase. Investigators got TCR beta libraries out of three nested multiplex PCR rounds, done with slightly modified ARM-PCR. Use of TRBV1-TRBV30 forward primers with a C-beta reverse primer characterized the first two PCR rounds, which lasted around 10 cycles each. TCRdb reprocessed the multiplex PCR reads with MiXCR, giving one entry per CDR3 protein. There are approximately 330,000 distinct CDR3 sequences in the sample; approximately 65% occur only once, and about 6% lies in the top ten. The sequencing sample was made of peripheral blood. The source is a middle-aged man with primary liver carcinoma and hepatitis B virus infection.

This clonotype came up many times. V is TRBV4-1 and J is TRBJ2-1; D is possibly TRBD1 or TRBD2 (6 bases each). The V gene's germline CDR1 is MGHRA and CDR2 YSYEKL. The germline V and J ends were trimmed by 0 bases and 5 bases, with 17 bases remaining between them. CDR3 size: 17 residues. CDR3 in DNA: TGCGCCAGCAGCCAAGATCCCTCGGGGGCCCAAGACAATGAGCAGTTCTTC. It yields the protein CASSQDPSGAQDNEQFF.

Concerning this clonotype: Just one base apart from a much larger clone, this may be a read error. CDR3 nucleotides: TGTGCCAGCAGAACCTGGGAGGGAACCCTCCACTTT. It codes for CASRTWEGTLHF. This chain connects TRBV6-2 or TRBV6-3 to TRBJ1-6; D not resolved. The CDR3 consists of 12 residues. Trimming cost V 6 bases and J 14 bases, with 14 bases left between them. Germline lookup yields CDR1 MNHEY and CDR2 SVGEGT.

This clonotype was seen ten or more times. The rearrangement joins TRBV6-5 to TRBJ2-5; tentative D call: TRBD2 (5 bases). CDR3 length: 14 amino acids. V lost 6 bases and J lost 2, with 13 bases in between. Germline V gives CDR1 MNHEY, CDR2 SVGAGI. The CDR3 protein is CASSPGLLQETQYF. In DNA form, the CDR3 reads TGTGCCAGCAGCCCAGGACTGTTACAAGAGACCCAGTACTTC.

Comments on this clonotype: Mismatch with germline at one junction end may stem from a read error. The chain employs TRBV29-1 and TRBJ2-3; either TRBD1 or TRBD2 may supply D (5 bases each). The CDR3 is 14 amino acids. From germline, CDR1 is SQVTM and CDR2 ANQGSEA. CDR3 nucleotides: TGTAGCGCGTTGTGGGGGTACGCGACAGATACGCAGTATTTT. Translation: CSALWGYATDTQYF.

The V call is TRBV5-1, the J call TRBJ2-1; a possible D gene is TRBD1 (6 bases). Germline-derived CDR1 and CDR2 are SGHRS and YFSETQ. V gave up 0 bases and J gave up 3 bases, with 10 bases separating them. The CDR3 covers 15 residues. The CDR3: CASSLETGFYNEQFF. The CDR3 DNA is TGCGCCAGCAGCTTGGAGACAGGCTTCTACAATGAGCAGTTCTTC.

The V gene is TRBV12-3 or TRBV12-4, the J gene TRBJ2-7; 8 bases align to TRBD2. With V trimmed by 0 bases and J by 3 bases, 4 bases remained unmatched. The CDR3 loop spans 15 amino acids. CDR3 sequence: CASSLAAGVVYEQYF. The CDR3 nucleotides read TGTGCCAGCAGTTTAGCAGCGGGGGTAGTCTACGAGCAGTACTTC.

This chain joins TRBV11-2 and TRBJ1-2, with a weak D call TRBD1 (6 bases). The germline V and J ends were trimmed by 1 base and 7 bases, with 22 bases remaining between them. The germline CDR1 and CDR2 sequences are SGHAT and FQNNGV. This CDR3 has 17 amino acids. DNA for the CDR3: TGTGCCAGCAGCTTAGCTTTCCTTCGACAGGCGGCTTTTGGCTACACCTTC. Amino acid sequence: CASSLAFLRQAAFGYTF.

This clonotype has just a few counts. A much larger clone sits a single nucleotide away, making a read error possible. The chain uses TRBV21-1 and TRBJ2-1; whether TRBD2, the table's D call, matches the DNA was not checked. TRBV21-1 is given as a pseudogene. This CDR3 is built from 18 residues. The CDR3 bases are TGTGCCAGCAGCAAAGTTGGGCTAGCGGGAAGCTCCTACAATGAGCAGTCCTTC. Encoded protein: CASSKVGLAGSSYNEQSF.

As to this clonotype: One junction end does not reproduce the germline sequence, and a read error may be involved. The chain links TRBV11-3 to TRBJ2-1; 7 bases agree with TRBD1. Germline CDR1 SGHNT, CDR2 YENEEA. This CDR3 has 14 residues. The CDR3 coding sequence is TGTGCCAGCAACCACCGGGACAGAAACAATGAGAAGTTCTTC. Protein: CASNHRDRNNEKFF.

This clonotype has a single count. Given a much more abundant clone one base away, this may be a read error. The chain joins TRBV6-5 to TRBJ2-2; D is unclear. Germline lookup yields CDR1 MNHEY and CDR2 SVGAGI. This CDR3 has 14 amino acids. Trimming took off 4 bases at V and 4 bases at J, with 10 bases between the two ends. The DNA of the CDR3 is TGTGCCAGCAGTTCCGCCCTGGCCACCGGGGAGCTGTTTTTT. This encodes CASSSALATGELFF.

The chain recombines TRBV6-2 or TRBV6-3 with TRBJ2-5; tentatively, D is TRBD1 or TRBD2 (5 bases each). Per germline, CDR1 MNHEY and CDR2 SVGEGT. V was pared by 6 bases and J by 3 bases, with 20 bases between. This CDR3 has 16 amino acids. The CDR3 is CASRPNRRGPEETQYF. In nucleotides, the CDR3 is TGTGCCAGCAGGCCCAATCGCCGGGGACCGGAAGAGACCCAGTACTTC.

The chain joins TRBV7-9 to TRBJ2-3; 8 bases map to TRBD2. With V trimmed by 6 bases and J by 3 bases, 8 bases remained unmatched. Looked up from germline, CDR1 is SEHNR and CDR2 is FQNEAQ (reference sequence). The CDR3 sequence is 15 residues long. CDR3 region: CASRPGGGATDTQYF. CDR3 in DNA: TGTGCCAGCAGGCCGGGAGGGGGGGCGACAGATACGCAGTATTTT.

This clonotype was recorded once. A much bigger clone sits one base away, suggesting this may be a read error. V gene TRBV4-3 combines with J gene TRBJ2-1; 11 bases are a match to TRBD2. CDR1 is LGHNA and CDR2 is YSLEER in the germline V gene. The CDR3 spans 15 residues. In DNA form, the CDR3 reads TGCGCCATCAGCCAAGAGGGACTAGCGGATAATGAGCAGTTCTTC. It specifies CAISQEGLADNEQFF.

About this clonotype itself: A much larger clone lies a single base off, so this may be a read error. The V call is TRBV10-1, the J call TRBJ2-2; no firm D call. Germline V gene data show CDR1 as WNHNN and CDR2 as SYGVQD (reference sequence). The germline V and J ends were trimmed by 3 bases and 7 bases, with 12 bases remaining between them. The CDR3 extends over 14 amino acids. CDR3 nucleotide sequence: TGCGCCAGCAGTGAACGGGTCGTGGACGGGGAGCTGTTTTTT. It translates to CASSERVVDGELFF.

The rearrangement links TRBV10-3 to TRBJ2-2; D possibly corresponds to TRBD2 (6 bases). V lost 8 bases and J lost 2, with 18 bases in between. The V gene's germline CDR1 is ENHRY and CDR2 SYGVKD. The CDR3 runs to 16 residues. The CDR3 DNA reads as TGTGCCATCCGCGGGGAGAGCCTAAAAAACACCGGGGAGCTGTTTTTT. It yields the protein CAIRGESLKNTGELFF.

For this clonotype: Its ends do not fully match the called genes, so a read error is possible. V and J are TRBV6-6 and TRBJ2-4, with TRBD1 identical over 10 bases. Germline V CDR1 and CDR2: MNHNY, SVGAGI (reference sequence). The CDR3 consists of 15 residues. The CDR3 loop is CVSSGTGAAKNIQYF. The CDR3 DNA sequence: TGCGTCAGCAGTGGGACAGGGGCGGCCAAAAACATTCAGTACTTC.

This chain links TRBV7-8 with TRBJ1-5; possibly TRBD1 for D (6 bases). V lost 0 bases to trimming and J lost 1 base, with 13 bases between them. Per the germline V gene, CDR1 is SGHVS and CDR2 is FQNEAQ. The CDR3 has 17 residues. The CDR3 DNA reads as TGTGCCAGCAGCTTAGCCTCCCTGGGGGCAAGCAATCAGCCCCAGCATTTT. Translation: CASSLASLGASNQPQHF.

On this clonotype itself: A read error may account for a junction end that differs from germline. The V gene is TRBV11-3, the J gene TRBJ2-3; D might be TRBD2 (6 bases). The CDR3 spans 15 residues. The V gene's germline CDR1 is SGHNT and CDR2 YENEEA. The CDR3: CASSLDAQEGSGRCF. CDR3 in DNA: TGTGCCAGCAGCTTAGACGCGCAGGAGGGGTCAGGGCGGTGTTTT.

Concerning this clonotype: Mismatch with germline at one junction end may stem from a read error. The CDR3 protein is CASSPGGGYTVAFF. The CDR3 DNA is TGTGCCAGCAGCCCTGGCGGGGGGTACACTGTAGCTTTCTTT. J is TRBJ1-1 and V is TRBV5-6; weak D call: TRBD1 (5 bases). In germline, CDR1 is SGHDT, CDR2 YYEEEE. CDR3 length equals 14 residues.

Regarding this clonotype: A read error may be the cause here, since a much bigger clone is one base away. The chain uses TRBV12-3 or TRBV12-4 and TRBJ1-2; D call uncertain. This CDR3 region has 11 residues. CDR3 loop: CASSRALGCTF. The CDR3 nucleotides are TGTGCCAGCAGCCGAGCACTCGGCTGCACCTTC.

About this clonotype: This clone may be a read error of a much larger clone one base away. The chain uses TRBV12-3 or TRBV12-4 and TRBJ2-1, with D possibly being TRBD2 (5 bases). The CDR3 spans 13 residues. Here the CDR3 DNA reads TGTGCCGGCAGTTTCCGGGAATACAATGAGCAGTTCTTC. This codes for CAGSFREYNEQFF.

This clonotype has at least ten counts. V and J are TRBV10-3 and TRBJ2-5, with D uncertain. V lost 4 bases to trimming and J lost 0 bases, with 12 bases between them. The CDR3 consists of 15 residues. Germline CDR1 reads ENHRY; CDR2 reads SYGVKD. The CDR3 loop is CAISGSTLYQETQYF. Written as DNA, the CDR3 is TGTGCCATCAGTGGTTCCACACTATACCAAGAGACCCAGTACTTC.

With respect to this clonotype: This may come from a read error, since a much larger clone is one base off. The chain uses TRBV14 and TRBJ2-1; D might be TRBD2 (5 bases). The germline CDR1 and CDR2 sequences are SGHDN and FVKESK. There are 16 residues in the CDR3. V lost 2 bases, J lost 3 bases, and 14 bases lay in between. As DNA, the CDR3 is TGTGCCAGCAGCCAATTACTCGGGGAGCTCTACAATGAGCAGTTCTTC. Translating it yields CASSQLLGELYNEQFF.

The table lists this clonotype with a count of one. This sequence joins TRBV5-1 and TRBJ2-3, with unresolved D. There are 14 residues in the CDR3. V lost 1 base and J lost 0, with 6 bases in between. Germline CDR1 is SGHRS and CDR2 is YFSETQ. The CDR3 DNA is TGCGCCAGCAGCTTGCCGGACAGCACAGATACGCAGTATTTT. Protein sequence: CASSLPDSTDTQYF.

This clonotype has just one count. The chain couples TRBV11-2 to TRBJ1-1; D remains unclear. V was clipped by 8 bases and J by 2 bases, with 15 bases between them. Germline loops: CDR1 SGHAT, CDR2 FQNNGV. This CDR3 has 14 residues. The CDR3 bases are TGTGCCAGCGGCGCCTCGGTTGTTAACACTGAAGCTTTCTTT. It encodes CASGASVVNTEAFF.

On this clonotype itself: This clone may be a read error of a much larger clone one base away. The chain is built from TRBV4-1 and TRBJ2-1; no definite D call. Germline V lookup: CDR1 MGHRA, CDR2 YSYEKL. The CDR3 consists of 15 residues. The CDR3, as DNA: TGCGTCAGCAGCCAAGGACGTAACTCCTACAATGAGCAGTTCTTC. Its protein product is CVSSQGRNSYNEQFF.

This clonotype turned up a few times. Its ends do not fully match the called genes, so a read error is possible. The chain links TRBV11-2 to TRBJ2-5; maybe TRBD2 (5 bases). The CDR3 consists of 15 residues. Germline values: CDR1 SGHAT, CDR2 FQNNGV. CDR3 sequence: CASSFPRVIQETQYF. The CDR3 nucleotides read TGTGCTAGCAGCTTCCCGAGGGTAATCCAAGAGACCCAGTACTTC.

The chain joins TRBV9 to TRBJ2-4, with 8 bases that match TRBD2. This CDR3 is 13 amino acids long. V shed 2 bases and J 8 bases; nucleotides not matched to a gene: 3. Germline V gives CDR1 SGDLS, CDR2 YYNGEE. CDR3 sequence: CASSVGGGDIQYF. Written as DNA, the CDR3 is TGTGCCAGCAGCGTCGGGGGGGGCGACATTCAGTACTTC.

As for this clonotype: A much bigger clone sits one base away, suggesting this may be a read error. The V call is TRBV6-6, the J call TRBJ2-7; 10 bases align to TRBD2. Per the germline V gene, CDR1 is MNHNY and CDR2 is SVGAGI (reference sequence). This CDR3 region has 15 residues. CDR3 loop: CPSSYSSGRADEQYF. The CDR3 region has the DNA TGTCCCAGCAGTTACTCAAGCGGGAGGGCGGACGAGCAGTACTTC.